The sequence of this TCR beta chain was determined in a study of cytomegalovirus exposure and HLA in healthy donors. The overall study: The same platform as the roughly 700 first-cohort repertoires was used for the 120 or so validation repertoires, a later analysis reported. Study results and limitations: One later analysis, an examination of the 120 or so validation repertoires, found that first-cohort TCR clusters tended to co-occur in them. Rarity characterized most TCR sequences, yet some public TCRs appeared in many donors. Listed as cytomegalovirus-associated were around 160 TCR beta chains.

On this clone: As yet, its antigen is unknown.

This CDR3 comprises 17 residues. V was cut by 1 base and J by 2 bases, with 18 bases left in between. Germline CDR1 and CDR2: MDHEN and SYDVKM. The repertoire was sequenced with immunoSEQ multiplex PCR; TCRdb's copy has only in-frame clones and lacks some. Here the sample spans 200,000 to 250,000 clones, over 75% being singletons. The chain links TRBV28 to TRBJ2-7, with D maybe TRBD1 (6 bases). Sample: PBMCs. This TCR was sampled from a woman between 18 and 29 years old in good health and CMV-seropositive. The CDR3, as DNA: TGTGCCAGCAGTTTATCTTTGGGGGCAGCGCTAACCTACGAGCAGTACTTC. It yields the protein CASSLSLGAALTYEQYF.